Sequencing of this T cell receptor (beta chain) was carried out in a study of metastatic and nonmetastatic thyroid tumors. Per the original data handling: Variation in CDR3 across clinicopathological groups served as the basis for constructing a distant-metastasis classifier in papillary thyroid cancer. TCRdb re-analyzed the PCR reads using MiXCR. These V and J calls are TCRdb output, not the study's own analysis. The sample carries approximately 30,000 clones, about 17% recorded once. Thyroid surgery was performed in patients who had received no treatment beforehand. From germline, CDR1 is MNHNS and CDR2 SASEGT. V was shortened by 5 bases and J by 0 bases, with 14 bases between the two germline ends. The CDR3 runs to 16 residues. This clone was seen more than once but under ten times.

This TCR came from a female donor with papillary thyroid cancer or a benign thyroid nodule (not recorded which). Some clones in this sample may be carry-over from other donors' samples. What was sequenced was blood. V is TRBV6-1 and J is TRBJ1-3, with D unresolved. In DNA form, the CDR3 reads TGTGCCAGCAGTCGAACCGACGGAAACTCTGGAAACACCATATATTTT. As protein: CASSRTDGNSGNTIYF.